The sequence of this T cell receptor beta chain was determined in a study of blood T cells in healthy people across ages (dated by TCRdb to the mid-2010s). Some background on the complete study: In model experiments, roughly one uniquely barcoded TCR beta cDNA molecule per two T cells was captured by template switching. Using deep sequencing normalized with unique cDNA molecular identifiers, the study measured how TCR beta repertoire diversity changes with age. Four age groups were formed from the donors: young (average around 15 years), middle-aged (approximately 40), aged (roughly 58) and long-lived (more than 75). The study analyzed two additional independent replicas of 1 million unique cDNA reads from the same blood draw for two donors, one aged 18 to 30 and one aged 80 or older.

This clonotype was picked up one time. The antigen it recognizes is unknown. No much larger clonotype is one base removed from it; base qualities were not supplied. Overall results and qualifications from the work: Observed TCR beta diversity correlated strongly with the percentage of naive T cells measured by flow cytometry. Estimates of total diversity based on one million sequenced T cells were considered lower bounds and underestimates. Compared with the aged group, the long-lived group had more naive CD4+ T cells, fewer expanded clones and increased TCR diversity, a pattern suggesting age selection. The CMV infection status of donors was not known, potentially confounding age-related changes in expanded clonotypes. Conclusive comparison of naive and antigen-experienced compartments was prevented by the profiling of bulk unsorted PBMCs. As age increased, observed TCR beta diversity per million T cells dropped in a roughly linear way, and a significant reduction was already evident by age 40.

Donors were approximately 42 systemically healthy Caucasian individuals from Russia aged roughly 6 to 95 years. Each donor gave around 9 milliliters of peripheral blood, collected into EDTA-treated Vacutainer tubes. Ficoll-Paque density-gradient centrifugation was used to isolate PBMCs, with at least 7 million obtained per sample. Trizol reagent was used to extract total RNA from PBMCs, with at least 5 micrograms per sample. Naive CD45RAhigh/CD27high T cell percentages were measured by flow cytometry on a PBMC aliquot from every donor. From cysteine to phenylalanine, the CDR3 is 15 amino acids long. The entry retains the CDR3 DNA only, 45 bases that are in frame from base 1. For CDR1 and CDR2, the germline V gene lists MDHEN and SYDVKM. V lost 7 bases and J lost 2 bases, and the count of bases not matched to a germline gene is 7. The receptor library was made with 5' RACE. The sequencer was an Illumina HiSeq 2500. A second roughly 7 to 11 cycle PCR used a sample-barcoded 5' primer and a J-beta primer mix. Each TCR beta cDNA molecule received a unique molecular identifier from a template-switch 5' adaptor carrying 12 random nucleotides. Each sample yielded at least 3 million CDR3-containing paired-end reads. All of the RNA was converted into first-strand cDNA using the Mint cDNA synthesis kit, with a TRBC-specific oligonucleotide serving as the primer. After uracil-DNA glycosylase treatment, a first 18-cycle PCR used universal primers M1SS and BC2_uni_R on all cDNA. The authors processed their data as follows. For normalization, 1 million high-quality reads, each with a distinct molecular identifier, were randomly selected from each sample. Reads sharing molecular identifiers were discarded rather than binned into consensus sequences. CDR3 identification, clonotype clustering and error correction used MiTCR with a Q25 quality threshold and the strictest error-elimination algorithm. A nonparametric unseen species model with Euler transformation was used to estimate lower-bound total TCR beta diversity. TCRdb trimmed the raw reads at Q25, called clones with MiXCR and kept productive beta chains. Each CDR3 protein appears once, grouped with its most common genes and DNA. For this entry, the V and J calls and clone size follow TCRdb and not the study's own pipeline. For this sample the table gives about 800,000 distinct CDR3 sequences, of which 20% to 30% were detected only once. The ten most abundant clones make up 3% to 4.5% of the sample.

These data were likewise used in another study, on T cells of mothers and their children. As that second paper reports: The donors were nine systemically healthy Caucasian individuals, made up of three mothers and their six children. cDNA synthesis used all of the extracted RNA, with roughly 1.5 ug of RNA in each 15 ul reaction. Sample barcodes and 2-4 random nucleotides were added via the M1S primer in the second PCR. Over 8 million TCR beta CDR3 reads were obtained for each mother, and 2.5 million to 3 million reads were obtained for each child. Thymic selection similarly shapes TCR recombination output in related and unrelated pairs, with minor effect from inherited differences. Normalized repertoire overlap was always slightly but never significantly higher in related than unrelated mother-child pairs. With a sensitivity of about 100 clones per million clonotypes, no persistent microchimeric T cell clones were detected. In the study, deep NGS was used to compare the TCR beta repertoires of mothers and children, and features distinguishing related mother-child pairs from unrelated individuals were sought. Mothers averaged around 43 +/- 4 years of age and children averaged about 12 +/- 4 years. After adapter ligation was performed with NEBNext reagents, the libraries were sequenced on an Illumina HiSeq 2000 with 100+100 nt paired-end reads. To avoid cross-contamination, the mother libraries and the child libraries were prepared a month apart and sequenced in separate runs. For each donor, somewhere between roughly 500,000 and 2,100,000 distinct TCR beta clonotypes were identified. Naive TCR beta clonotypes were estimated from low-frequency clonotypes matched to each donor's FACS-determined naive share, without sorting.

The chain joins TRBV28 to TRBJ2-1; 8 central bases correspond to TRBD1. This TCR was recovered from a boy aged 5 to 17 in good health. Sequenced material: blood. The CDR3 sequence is CASIPAGGTYNEQFF. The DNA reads TGTGCCAGCATCCCCGCAGGGGGCACCTACAATGAGCAGTTCTTC.